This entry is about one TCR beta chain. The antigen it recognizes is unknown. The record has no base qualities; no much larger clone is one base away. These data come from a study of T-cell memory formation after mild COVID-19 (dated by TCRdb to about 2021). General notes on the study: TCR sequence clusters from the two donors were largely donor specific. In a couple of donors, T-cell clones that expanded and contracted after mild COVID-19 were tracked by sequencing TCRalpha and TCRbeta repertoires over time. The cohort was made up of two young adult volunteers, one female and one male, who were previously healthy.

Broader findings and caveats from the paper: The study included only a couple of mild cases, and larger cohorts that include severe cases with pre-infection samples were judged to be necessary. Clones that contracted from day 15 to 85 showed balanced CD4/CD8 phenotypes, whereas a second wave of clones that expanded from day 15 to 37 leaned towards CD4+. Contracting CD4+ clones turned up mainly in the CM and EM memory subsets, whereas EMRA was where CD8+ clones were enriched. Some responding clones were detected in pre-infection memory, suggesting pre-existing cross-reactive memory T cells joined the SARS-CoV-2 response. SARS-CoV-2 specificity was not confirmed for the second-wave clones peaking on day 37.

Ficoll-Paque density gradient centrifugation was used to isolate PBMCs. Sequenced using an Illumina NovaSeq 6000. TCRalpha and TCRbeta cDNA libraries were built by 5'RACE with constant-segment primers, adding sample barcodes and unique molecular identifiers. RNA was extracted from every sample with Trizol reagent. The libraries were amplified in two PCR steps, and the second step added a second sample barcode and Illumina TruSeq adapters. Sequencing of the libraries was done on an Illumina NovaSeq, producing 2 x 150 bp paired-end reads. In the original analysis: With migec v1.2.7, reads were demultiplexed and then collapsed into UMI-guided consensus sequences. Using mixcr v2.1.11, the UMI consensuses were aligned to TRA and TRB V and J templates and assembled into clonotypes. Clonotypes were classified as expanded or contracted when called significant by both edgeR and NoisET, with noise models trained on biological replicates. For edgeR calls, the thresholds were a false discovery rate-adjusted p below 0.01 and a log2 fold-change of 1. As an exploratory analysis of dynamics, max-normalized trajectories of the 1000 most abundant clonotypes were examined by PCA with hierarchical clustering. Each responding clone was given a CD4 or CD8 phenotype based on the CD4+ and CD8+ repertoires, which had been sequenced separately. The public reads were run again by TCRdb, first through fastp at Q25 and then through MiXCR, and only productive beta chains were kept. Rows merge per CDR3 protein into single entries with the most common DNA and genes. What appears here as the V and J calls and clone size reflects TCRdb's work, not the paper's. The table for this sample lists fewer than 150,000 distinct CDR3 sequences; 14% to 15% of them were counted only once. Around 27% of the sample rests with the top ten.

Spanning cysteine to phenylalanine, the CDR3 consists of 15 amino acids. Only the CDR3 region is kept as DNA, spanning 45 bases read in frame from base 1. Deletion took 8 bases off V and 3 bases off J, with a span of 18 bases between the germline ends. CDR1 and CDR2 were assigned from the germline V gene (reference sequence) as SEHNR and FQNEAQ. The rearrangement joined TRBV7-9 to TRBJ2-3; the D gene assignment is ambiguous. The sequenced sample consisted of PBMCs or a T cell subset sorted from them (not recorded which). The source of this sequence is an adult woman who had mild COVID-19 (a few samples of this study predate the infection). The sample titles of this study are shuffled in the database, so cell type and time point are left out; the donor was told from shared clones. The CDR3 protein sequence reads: CASGSTLWGTDTQYF. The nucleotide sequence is TGTGCCAGCGGCTCCACTCTTTGGGGAACAGATACGCAGTATTTT.